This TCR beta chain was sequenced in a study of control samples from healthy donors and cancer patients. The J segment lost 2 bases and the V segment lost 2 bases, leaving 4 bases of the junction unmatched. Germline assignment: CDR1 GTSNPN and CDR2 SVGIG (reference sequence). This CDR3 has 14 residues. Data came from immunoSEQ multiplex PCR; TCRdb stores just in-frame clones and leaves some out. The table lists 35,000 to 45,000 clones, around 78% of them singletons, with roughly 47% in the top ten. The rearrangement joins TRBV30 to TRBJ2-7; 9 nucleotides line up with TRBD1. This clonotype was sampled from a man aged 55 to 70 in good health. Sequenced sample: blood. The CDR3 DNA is TGTGCCTGGAGTATTGGGACAGGGACCTACGAGCAGTACTTC. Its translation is CAWSIGTGTYEQYF.